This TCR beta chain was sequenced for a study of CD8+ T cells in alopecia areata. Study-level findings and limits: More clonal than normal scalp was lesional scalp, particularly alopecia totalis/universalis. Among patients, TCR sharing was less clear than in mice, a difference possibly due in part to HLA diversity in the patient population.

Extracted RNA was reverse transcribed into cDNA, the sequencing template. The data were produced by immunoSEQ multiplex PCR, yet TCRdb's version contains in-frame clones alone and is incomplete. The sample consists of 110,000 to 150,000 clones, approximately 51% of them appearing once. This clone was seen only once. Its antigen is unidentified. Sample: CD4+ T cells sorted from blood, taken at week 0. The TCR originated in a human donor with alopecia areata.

The CDR3 is CSVVSGGDTQYF. CDR3 DNA: TGCAGCGTTGTGTCCGGAGGAGATACGCAGTATTTT. V is TRBV29-1 and J is TRBJ2-3; D is perhaps TRBD2 (5 bases). CDR1 and CDR2 from the germline V gene are SQVTM and ANQGSEA. CDR3 length: 12 residues. V gave up 4 bases and J gave up 5 bases, with 10 bases separating them.